The source of this TCR beta chain is a study of blood T cells in healthy people across ages (dated by TCRdb to about 2015). Broadly, across the study: In model experiments, template switching captured about one uniquely barcoded TCR beta cDNA molecule for every two T cells. To track age-related changes in TCR beta repertoire diversity, the study relied on deep sequencing normalized with unique cDNA molecular identifiers. The donors were divided into four age groups: young (average roughly 17 years), middle-aged (about 39), aged (approximately 62) and long-lived (roughly 88). Using the same blood draw, the study looked at two additional independent replicas of 1 million unique cDNA reads for two donors, one aged 18 to 30 and the other aged 80 or older. General study outcomes and caveats: As age increased, observed TCR beta diversity per million T cells dropped in a roughly linear way, and a significant reduction was already evident by age around 41. The CMV infection status of donors was not known, potentially confounding age-related changes in expanded clonotypes. The percentage of naive T cells measured by flow cytometry correlated strongly with observed TCR beta diversity. Estimates of total diversity based on one million sequenced T cells were regarded as lower bounds and as underestimates. Bulk unsorted PBMC profiling prevented conclusive comparison of naive and antigen-experienced compartments. Compared with the aged group, more naive CD4+ T cells, fewer expanded clones and increased TCR diversity were shown by the long-lived group, suggesting age selection.

The donors were 40 or so Caucasian individuals from Russia, aged about 6 to 95 years, who were systemically healthy. Ten milliliters of peripheral blood were drawn from each donor into EDTA-treated Vacutainer tubes. Ficoll-Paque density-gradient centrifugation was used to isolate PBMCs, with at least 6.5 million obtained per sample. Trizol reagent was used to extract total RNA from PBMCs, with at least 6 micrograms per sample. The percentages of naive CD45RAhigh/CD27high T cells were determined by flow cytometry on a PBMC aliquot from every donor. This clonotype was recorded at least ten times. No cognate antigen has been identified for it. No quality values exist for individual bases; no much larger clone is one base distant. The library was built by means of 5' RACE. Sequencing instrument: Illumina HiSeq 2500. A second PCR of roughly 7 to 11 cycles was performed with a sample-barcoded 5' primer and a J-beta primer mix. A template-switch 5' adaptor carrying 12 random nucleotides introduced a unique molecular identifier onto each TCR beta cDNA molecule. At least 2.5 million CDR3-containing paired-end reads were obtained from each sample. The Mint cDNA synthesis kit, primed by a TRBC-specific oligonucleotide, was used to synthesize first-strand cDNA from all RNA. All cDNA was treated with uracil-DNA glycosylase and then went through a first 18-cycle PCR with the universal primers M1SS and BC2_uni_R. The authors processed their data as follows. Normalization of each sample was performed by random selection of 1 million high-quality reads, each carrying a distinct molecular identifier. Reads with shared molecular identifiers were discarded instead of being binned into consensus sequences. CDR3 identification, clonotype clustering and error correction used MiTCR with a Q25 quality threshold and the strictest error-elimination algorithm. A nonparametric unseen species model with Euler transformation was used to estimate a lower bound on total TCR beta diversity. The raw public data were reprocessed by TCRdb itself: fastp quality trimming at Q25, MiXCR clonotype calling, in-frame beta chains only. Under each unique CDR3 protein, matching rows form one entry showing the most common genes and DNA. The V and J calls follow TCRdb's processing rather than the paper's. The sample has approximately 780,000 distinct CDR3 sequences on record, roughly 26% of them singletons. About 2.9% of the sample goes to the ten largest clones.

The same specimen was also included in a second study, on T cells of mothers and their children. As noted in the second study: Nine systemically healthy Caucasian individuals served as donors, namely three mothers together with their six children. cDNA synthesis used all of the extracted RNA, with around 1.4 ug of RNA in each 15 ul reaction. Sample barcodes and 2-4 random nucleotides were added via the M1S primer in the second PCR. More than 9 million TCR beta CDR3 reads were obtained from each mother, and several million reads were obtained from each child. TCR recombination output is similarly shaped by thymic selection in related and unrelated pairs, with a minor effect exerted by inherited differences. Normalized repertoire overlap was always slightly but never significantly higher in related than unrelated mother-child pairs. With a sensitivity of 90 to 100 clones per million clonotypes, no persistent microchimeric T cell clones were detected. In the study, deep NGS was used to compare the TCR beta repertoires of mothers and children, and features distinguishing related mother-child pairs from unrelated individuals were sought. The mean age was about 37 +/- 4 years for the mothers and approximately 11 +/- 4 years for the children. After adapter ligation was performed with NEBNext reagents, the libraries were sequenced on an Illumina HiSeq 2000 with 100+100 nt paired-end reads. To avoid cross-contamination, the mother libraries and the child libraries were prepared a month apart and sequenced in separate runs. Each donor had between roughly 450,000 and 2,100,000 distinct TCR beta clonotypes identified. Naive TCR beta clonotypes were estimated from low-frequency clonotypes matched to each donor's FACS-determined naive share, without sorting.

Sequencing was done on a sample of blood. This clonotype was obtained from a boy aged 5-17 years in good health.

The base sequence is TGTGCCAGCAGTTACTCGGGGACAGGTCTTTACGAGCAGTACTTC. It translates as CASSYSGTGLYEQYF. The chain was built from TRBV6-5 and TRBJ2-7, with 8 bases in between that match TRBD1. Reading from cysteine to phenylalanine, the CDR3 counts 15 amino acids. Only the CDR3 part of the read is kept: 45 bases, read in frame from the first base. Trimming accounts for 0 bases at V and 4 bases at J, while the number of junction bases matched to no gene is 5. According to the germline V gene, CDR1 reads MNHEY and CDR2 reads SVGAGI.